This T cell receptor beta chain emerged from a study of PD-L1 blockade in urothelial cancer. Study information: Bladder-origin urothelial cancer in males covered most of the roughly 29 patients. Study findings and constraints: Durable benefit accompanied greater 3-week expansion of tumor-associated blood clones.

Germline V lookup: CDR1 LNHDA, CDR2 SQIVND (reference sequence). The V and J ends lost 3 bases and 3 bases respectively, with 21 bases between them. The CDR3 runs 18 residues. A word on this clone: Its antigen is not known.

The templates were synthetic TCR analogs, and they were spiked into each PCR. The table came from immunoSEQ multiplex PCR; TCRdb's copy has only in-frame clones and leaves some out. This table holds about 43,000 clones, 88% found once. The genes are TRBV19 and TRBJ1-5; perhaps TRBD1 as D (5 bases). The receptor comes from an older man with urothelial cancer. This material consisted of PBMCs, taken around atezolizumab (anti-PD-L1) treatment. The CDR3 nucleotides read TGTGCCAGTAGTATTCCTTCCTATCGCGGCAGGGACAATCAGCCCCAGCATTTT. Its protein is CASSIPSYRGRDNQPQHF.